This TCR beta chain was sequenced in a study of beta chain features in type 1 diabetes. This CDR3 is 14 amino acids long. V lost 6 bases to trimming and J lost 2 bases, with 16 bases between them. Germline CDR1 and CDR2: SQVTM and ANQGSEA. Study findings and constraints: Shortening that was moderate but significant affected the TCRB CDR3s of Type 1 diabetes patients in all four CD4+ subsets.

What was sequenced were expressed TCRB transcripts, since all of the isolated RNA had been reverse transcribed. Clones were sequenced by immunoSEQ multiplex PCR, and TCRdb holds only the in-frame ones, with some missing. In the table there are roughly 230,000 clones, over 7.5% of which are singletons. Concerning this clone: Antigen unknown.

The receptor was derived from a woman aged 18-30 years in good health. Material for sequencing was naive CD4+ T cells from blood. This chain links TRBV29-1 with TRBJ1-1; the D is unclear. The CDR3 DNA follows: TGCAGCGTCGCTAGCCGACTTTTCAACACTGAAGCTTTCTTT. Amino acid sequence: CSVASRLFNTEAFF. Full variable domain (rest looked up from reference TRBV29-1 and TRBJ1-1): SAVISQKPSRDICQRGTSLTIQCQVDSQVTMMFWYRQQPGQSLTLIATANQGSEATYESGFVIDKFPISRPNLTFSTLTVSNMSPEDSSIYLCSVASRLFNTEAFFGQGTRLTVV.